This is a list of T cell receptor beta chains from one sample in a study of OX40 agonist ivuxolimab in advanced cancers. Produced via immunoSEQ multiplex PCR; TCRdb's table is partial and in-frame only. The data hold 41,000 or so clones, with 78% observed a single time. The sequencing used CD4+ or CD8+ T cells sorted from blood, collected in a trial of the OX40 agonist ivuxolimab. These receptor sequences come from an adult with an advanced solid tumor such as melanoma, head and neck, liver or kidney cancer. Both conserved end residues are part of each CDR3. D genes are given only for firm matches. Size is stated for part of the rows, as once, few or many counts, or as a class when the clone is expanded.

>TRBV30|TRBJ2-2|.|TRBD2
TGTGCCTCTAGCGGAACCCTCACCGGGGAGCTGTTTTTT
CASSGTLTGELFF
>TRBV5-1|TRBJ2-1|.|.
TGCGCCAGCAGCTGGGGGGATGAGCAGTTCTTC
CASSWGDEQFF
>TRBV27|TRBJ2-2|.|.
TGTGCCAGCAGTTTAGGGGCCACGATCACCGGGGAGCTGTTTTTT
CASSLGATITGELFF
>TRBV5-6|TRBJ1-1|.|.
TGTGCCAGCAGCTTGAAAGGGTTGAACACTGAAGCTTTCTTT
CASSLKGLNTEAFF
>TRBV4-3|TRBJ2-1|.|TRBD1
TGCGCCAGCAGCCAACAGCTGGGACAGGGTTACAATGAGCAGTTCTTC
CASSQQLGQGYNEQFF
>TRBV7-2|TRBJ1-1|few|TRBD1
TGTGCCAGCAGCTCGCGGACAGGGAGGGGGAACACTGAAGCTTTCTTT
CASSSRTGRGNTEAFF
>TRBV7-8|TRBJ2-2|.|TRBD2
TGTGCCAGCAGCTTATTTCTCGGGGGGACCGGGGAGCTGTTTTTT
CASSLFLGGTGELFF
>TRBV14|TRBJ1-3|.|TRBD1
TGTGCCAGCAGCCAACGGGACAGGGATTTATCTGGAAACACCATATATTTT
CASSQRDRDLSGNTIYF
>TRBV6-5|TRBJ2-7|once|.
TGTGCCAGCAGTAACGCCGGGATTTCCTACGAGCAGTACTTC
CASSNAGISYEQYF
>TRBV29-1|TRBJ1-3|.|TRBD1
TGCAGCGTTGAATCTCGGACAGGGGACGGAAACACCATATATTTT
CSVESRTGDGNTIYF
>TRBV4-1|TRBJ2-2|.|.
TGCGCCAGCAGCAAAGAACAGGCGGCCGGGGAGCTGTTTTTT
CASSKEQAAGELFF
>TRBV7-9|TRBJ2-2|.|TRBD1
TGTGCCAGCTCCGACAGGGACAGCCCCACCGGGGAGCTGTTTTTT
CASSDRDSPTGELFF
>TRBV10-3|TRBJ2-7|.|TRBD1
TGTGCCATCAGAGACAGGGTCGAGCAGTACTTC
CAIRDRVEQYF
>TRBV5-5|TRBJ1-2|.|.
TGTGCCAGCAGCTTGGATGGGACGGAAACCTATGGCTACACCTTC
CASSLDGTETYGYTF
>TRBV14|TRBJ2-1|.|TRBD2
TGTGCCAGCAGCCCACCGGGACTACCAAAGGGGCAGTTCTTC
CASSPPGLPKGQFF
>TRBV7-2|TRBJ2-7|.|TRBD1
TGTGCCAGCAGCTCGAGTCGGACAGGTTCGGTCGAGCAGTACTTC
CASSSSRTGSVEQYF
>TRBV14|TRBJ2-5|.|.
TGTGCCAGCCGTGGTCAAGAGACCCAGTACTTC
CASRGQETQYF
>TRBV19|TRBJ2-1|.|.
TGTGCCAGTTCCATCCGCTCCTACAATGAGCAGTTCTTC
CASSIRSYNEQFF
>TRBV7-9|TRBJ2-5|.|.
TGTGCCAGCAGCTCCCACCTTATCTCGGACTCCGGAGAGACCCAGTACTTC
CASSSHLISDSGETQYF
>TRBV7-9|TRBJ2-3|.|TRBD2
TGTGCCATCCCTGGTGATTTTATTACTAGCGGGGGGGCAGATACGCAGTATTTT
CAIPGDFITSGGADTQYF
>TRBV13|TRBJ2-5|.|.
TGTGCCAGCAGCCGTGAGGCGGGAGAGACCCAGTACTTC
CASSREAGETQYF
>TRBV4-2|TRBJ1-4|once|.
TGTGCCAGCAGCTTAAACCGAGGCCCAACTAATGAAAAACTGTTTTTT
CASSLNRGPTNEKLFF
>TRBV21-1|TRBJ1-2|.|.
TGTGCCAGCAGCCATGAGGCGGGACGGACGAAACAAAACTATGGCTACACCTTC
CASSHEAGRTKQNYGYTF
>TRBV27|TRBJ2-7|.|TRBD1
TGTGCCAGTCAGGGGGCTTATTACGAGCAGTACTTC
CASQGAYYEQYF
>TRBV10-3|TRBJ2-7|.|TRBD1
TGTGCCATCGGAGGTGTGGACAGGGGACCCTACGAGCAGTACTTC
CAIGGVDRGPYEQYF
>TRBV5-5|TRBJ2-7|few|.
TGTGCCAGCAGCTTGGACAGGGAGGGTTCAAGATCCTACGAGCAGTACTTC
CASSLDREGSRSYEQYF
>TRBV4-1|TRBJ1-4|few|.
TGTGCCAGCAGCCAAGTGGGAGAGGGGGATGAAAAACTGTTTTTT
CASSQVGEGDEKLFF
>TRBV7-2|TRBJ2-3|.|TRBD1
TGTGCCAGCAGCTTCGACAGGGCAAGTTCAGATACGCAGTATTTT
CASSFDRASSDTQYF